This TCR beta chain was retrieved from a study of blood T cell repertoires in COVID-19 (dated by TCRdb to about 2020). Context from the whole study: The collaborator samples originated in the United States, Italy and Spain and spanned the acute and convalescent phases of COVID-19. The prospective study material was composed of cDNA or gDNA derived from T cells, B-cell-depleted T cells, or PBMCs. Subjects who had been exposed to COVID-19, were actively infected with it, or had recovered from it provided the deeply sampled blood TCRbeta repertoires that made up the dataset. The repertoires were released in a freely available public database meant as a resource for research on the immune response to SARS-CoV-2. The samples were drawn from two sources: the first 160 participants of the ongoing ImmuneRACE study, and 1,200 or so subjects contributed by 6 global collaborators. A de-identified subject ID, COVID-19 status, age in years and sex were almost always included in the sample metadata. Where available, HLA class I and class II types were obtained from metadata supplied by the sample provider rather than from assay-based typing. The study at large found these results: The quantity of clinical and demographic metadata differed by source and by participant and was supplied without curation.

CDR1 is given as SGHAT and CDR2 as FQDESV, both from the germline V gene (reference sequence). The junction carries 6 bases between V and J, which are trimmed by 3 bases and 1 base respectively. The cysteine opens and the phenylalanine closes a CDR3 of 13 amino acids. Only the CDR3 part of the read is kept: 39 bases, read in frame from the first base. The immunoSEQ Assay, a bias-controlled multiplex PCR, was used to amplify TCRbeta CDR3 regions from genomic DNA. The study's processing was this. The number of nucleated cells in each sample was estimated from the amplification of reference gene primers within the assay. Sequence reads were collapsed and filtered to measure the absolute abundance of every unique TCRbeta CDR3 rearrangement. Productive Simpson clonality was computed per sample as the square root of Simpson's diversity index over productive rearrangements. Here the immuneACCESS table is served through TCRdb, limited to in-frame sequences with V and J called. Missing clones are a known gap in these copies; in checked studies unresolved V genes cover under half, and the rest lacks a known reason. V and J calls and clone size come straight from that table; D and trimming were deduced from the DNA. The sample table holds some 100,000 clones, of which about 81% were seen once. The top ten hold less than 15% of the sample.

On this clone itself: The antigen it recognizes is unknown. No base quality values were provided; no much bigger clone lies one nucleotide off.

Each collaborating institution followed its own protocols to collect whole blood in K2EDTA tubes. For TCRbeta analysis, collaborator samples were shipped as frozen whole blood, as isolated PBMCs, or as DNA extracted from either sample type. The rearranged segments are TRBV11-1 and TRBJ1-1, with the D segment identity uncertain. Sequenced input: peripheral blood. This receptor was taken from a human donor in a cohort sampled during active COVID-19. The CDR3 in this case is CASSLNRNTEAFF. In nucleotide form, the sequence is TGTGCCAGCAGCTTGAACAGGAACACTGAAGCTTTCTTT. With the rest looked up from the reference TRBV11-1 and TRBJ1-1 genes rather than sequenced, the full variable domain is EAEVAQSPRYKITEKSQAVAFWCDPISGHATLYWYRQILGQGPELLVQFQDESVVDDSQLPKDRFSAERLKGVDSTLKIQPAELGDSAMYLCASSLNRNTEAFFGQGTRLTVV.